This TCR beta chain was sequenced during a study of tumor-infiltrating lymphocytes in oesophageal squamous cell carcinoma. This clonotype has at least ten counts. TCRdb itself ran the PCR reads through MiXCR, one entry per CDR3 protein. Of thousands of distinct CDR3 sequences in the sample, about a sixth were seen once. The CDR3 consists of 14 residues. Germline CDR1 reads WNHNN; CDR2 reads SYGVQD (reference sequence). V lost 0 bases and J lost 6, with 9 bases in between. The V call is TRBV10-1, the J call TRBJ2-4, with D possibly TRBD2 on 5 matching bases. Sequencing was done on a sample of blood. This TCR derives from a male donor with esophageal squamous cell carcinoma. This CDR3 is CASSESEVGNIQYF. Here the CDR3 DNA reads TGCGCCAGCAGTGAGTCGGAGGTGGGAAACATTCAGTACTTC.